What follows are 3 T cell receptor beta chains derived from one specimen sequenced in a study of identifying expanded T cells in peripheral blood. TCRdb keeps only in-frame clones here, not all; method: immunoSEQ multiplex PCR. The sample lists some 100,000 clones; approximately 90% were seen once. What was sequenced was blood. These receptors were obtained from a person aged 18 to 75 in good health.

The V call is TRBV9, the J call TRBJ2-1; possible D gene TRBD2, 6 bases. Germline lookup yields CDR1 SGDLS and CDR2 YYNGEE. CDR3 length: 16 residues. Trimming cost V 4 bases and J 0 bases, with 14 bases left between them. The CDR3 is CASSPVAVSSYNEQFF. CDR3 nucleotides: TGTGCCAGCAGCCCGGTAGCGGTCAGCTCCTACAATGAGCAGTTCTTC.

The rearrangement joins TRBV7-8 to TRBJ2-2; D remains unclear. The CDR3 contains 15 residues. The V gene lost 1 base and the J gene lost 2 bases, with 8 bases spanning the gap. In germline, CDR1 is SGHVS, CDR2 FQNEAQ. This chain's CDR3 is CASSLVRGNTGELFF. Here the CDR3 DNA reads TGTGCCAGCAGCTTAGTTCGCGGCAACACCGGGGAGCTGTTTTTT.

V and J are TRBV5-1 and TRBJ1-3; D remains unclear. V lost 1 base and J 0 bases, leaving 11 bases between the germline ends. Germline lookup yields CDR1 SGHRS and CDR2 YFSETQ. The CDR3 loop spans 16 amino acids. The CDR3 DNA is TGCGCCAGCAGCTTGAATTACAGAAGCTCTGGAAACACCATATATTTT. It translates to CASSLNYRSSGNTIYF.